What follows is one TCR beta chain and its context. The sample originates from a study of shared clonotypes between healthy human individuals. This table comes from immunoSEQ multiplex PCR, and its TCRdb copy is limited to in-frame clones, with some not included. The sample lists 1 million to 1.2 million clones; approximately 80% were seen once. V was clipped by 10 bases and J by 1 base, with 13 bases between them. CDR3 length: 13 residues. CDR1 is SGDLS, CDR2 YYNGEE, per germline. The rearrangement links TRBV9 to TRBJ2-3; possible D gene TRBD2, 5 bases. The sample was memory CD4+ T cells from PBMCs. Subset noted: CD45RA-negative fraction. The sequence was obtained from a young man in good health. Some clones in this sample may be carry-over from other donors' samples. CDR3 loop: CAGSEGGTDTQYF. CDR3 DNA: TGTGCCGGAAGTGAGGGAGGCACAGATACGCAGTATTTT.